This T cell receptor (beta chain) was observed in a study of blood T cell repertoires in COVID-19. V lost 1 base to trimming and J lost 2 bases, with 10 bases between them. Germline V gives CDR1 SEHNR, CDR2 FQNEAQ (reference sequence). CDR3 length equals 15 residues. Libraries were prepared by immunoSEQ multiplex PCR; TCRdb keeps only in-frame clonotypes and omits some of them. The table lists about 140,000 clones, almost 90% of them singletons, with more than 9% in the top ten. The chain employs TRBV7-9 and TRBJ2-3; D unresolved. The material sequenced was peripheral blood. This sequence was found in a middle-aged man with active or convalescent COVID-19. CDR3: CASSLVSGATDTQYF. The CDR3 coding sequence is TGTGCCAGCAGCTTAGTATCAGGTGCCACAGATACGCAGTATTTT. Supplemented by reference TRBV7-9 and TRBJ2-3, the full variable domain reads DTGVSQNPRHKITKRGQNVTFRCDPISEHNRLYWYRQTLGQGPEFLTYFQNEAQLEKSRLLSDRFSAERPKGSFSTLEIQRTEQGDSAMYLCASSLVSGATDTQYFGPGTRLTVL.